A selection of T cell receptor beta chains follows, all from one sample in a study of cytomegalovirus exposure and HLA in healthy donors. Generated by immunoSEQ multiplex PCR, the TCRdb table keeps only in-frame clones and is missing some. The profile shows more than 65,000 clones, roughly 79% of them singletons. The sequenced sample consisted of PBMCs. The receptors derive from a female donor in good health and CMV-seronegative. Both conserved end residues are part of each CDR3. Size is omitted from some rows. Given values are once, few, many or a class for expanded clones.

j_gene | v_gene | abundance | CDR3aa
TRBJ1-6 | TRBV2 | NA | CASSLVNSPLHF
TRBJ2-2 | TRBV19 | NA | CASSSRDRLSGELFF
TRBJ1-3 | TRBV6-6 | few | CASSWGQVTGNTIYF
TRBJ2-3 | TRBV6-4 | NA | CASSDRGGTDTQYF
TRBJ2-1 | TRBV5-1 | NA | CASTQAGGAGGQNEQFF
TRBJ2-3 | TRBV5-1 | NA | CASSLALSSTDTQYF
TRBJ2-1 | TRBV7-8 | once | CASSFTAASSSSYNEQFF
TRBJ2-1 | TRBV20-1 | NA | CSASTSVEQFF
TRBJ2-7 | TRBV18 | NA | CASSPGQGDEQYF
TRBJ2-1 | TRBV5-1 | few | CASSVQGLTEQFF
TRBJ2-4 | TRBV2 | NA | CASSPGLAKNIQYF
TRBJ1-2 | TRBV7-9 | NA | CASSQGQFYGYTF
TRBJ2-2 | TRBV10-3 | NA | CAISEGLAGGPNGGELFF